This T cell receptor (beta chain) was observed in a study of human T cells and chemical hapten exposure. General observations from the study: TCRs exceeding a frequency of 1 in 1000 stayed unchanged under DPC sensitization.

Notes on this clonotype: Its antigen is still unknown.

The study's library attached unique molecular identifiers to single cDNA molecules. MiXCR, run by TCRdb on the 5' RACE reads, gives a single entry per CDR3 protein. The data show 75,000 or so distinct CDR3 sequences, with 15% to 20% seen just once and over 6.5% held by the top ten. Unfractionated whole blood was the source of the extracted total RNA. This clonotype originated in a female donor in good health.

This CDR3 is CAISPQGGYGYTF. The CDR3 DNA is TGTGCCATCTCGCCCCAGGGGGGCTATGGCTACACCTTC. The J gene is TRBJ1-2, the V gene TRBV10-3, with 7 bases aligning to TRBD1. The CDR3 length is 13 residues. The germline V gene has CDR1 ENHRY and CDR2 SYGVKD. V gave up 8 bases and J gave up 4 bases; unmatched junction bases: 7.